The 4 T cell receptor beta chains below were found in one sample sequenced in a study of T cells in Graves' hyperthyroidism and ophthalmopathy. RNA transcripts provided the source from which TCR beta CDR3 regions were amplified. TCR CDR3 underwent first-round RT-PCR with the HTBI primer set. TCRdb analysed the multiplex PCR reads with MiXCR anew, one entry per CDR3 protein. The table has roughly 500,000 distinct CDR3 sequences, approximately 48% seen once. The material sequenced was peripheral blood or thyroid tissue (not recorded which). These receptors all stem from an adult woman with Graves' disease, either hyperthyroidism or ophthalmopathy (not recorded which).

This clonotype came up a few times. The rearrangement uses TRBV29-1 and TRBJ2-7; TRBD1 aligns across 11 bases. The CDR3 has 13 residues. Germline V CDR1 and CDR2: SQVTM, ANQGSEA. J gave up 4 bases and V 7 bases, and 6 bases lay outside the gene matches. The CDR3 DNA sequence: TGCAGCGCCGGACAGGGGGCTAGTTACGAGCAGTACTTC. Translation gives CSAGQGASYEQYF.

This clonotype was observed many times. V and J are TRBV4-2 and TRBJ1-3; the match to TRBD1 covers 7 bases. The CDR3 spans 14 residues. Trimming cost V 1 base and J 7 bases; bases outside gene matches: 4. Germline CDR1 and CDR2: LGHNA and YNFKEQ. The CDR3 DNA reads as TGTGCCAGCAGCCAAGGGGGACAGTCGAACACCATATATTTT. Amino acid sequence: CASSQGGQSNTIYF.

As regards this clonotype: A junction boundary mismatches the germline segment, possibly from a read error. The CDR3 reads CASSQGGGGCTF. CDR3 bases: TGTGCCAGCAGCCAAGGAGGTGGAGGCTGCACCTTC. This chain connects TRBV3-1 to TRBJ1-2; no clear D gene. Germline loops: CDR1 LGHDT, CDR2 YNNKEL (reference sequence). The CDR3 sequence is 12 residues long.

The table lists this clonotype with many counts. V gene TRBV29-1 combines with J gene TRBJ1-1; D is unresolved. V lost 1 base and J lost 0, with 3 bases in between. Germline values: CDR1 SQVTM, CDR2 ANQGSEA. The CDR3 length is 12 residues. This CDR3 reads CSVEGMNTEAFF. The DNA for the CDR3 is TGCAGCGTTGAAGGGATGAACACTGAAGCTTTCTTT.